The 2 T cell receptor beta chains reported below all come from one sample, sequenced in a study of shared clonotypes between healthy human individuals. The method was immunoSEQ multiplex PCR; TCRdb's version includes in-frame clones alone and lacks a portion of them. The sample lists millions of clones; around 93% were seen once. Terminally differentiated effector memory CD45RA+ cells were excluded by CCR7 positive selection of CD45RO-negative cells. Sequencing was performed on naive CD8+ T cells from PBMCs. The receptor source for this set is a young man in good health. Some clones in this sample may be carry-over from other donors' samples.

The chain employs TRBV28 and TRBJ1-5; D unclear. Trimming stripped 5 bases from V and 15 bases from J, with 23 bases between. CDR1 is MDHEN and CDR2 is SYDVKM in the germline V gene. CDR3 length: 14 amino acids. The CDR3 loop is CASSETALISPTHF. The CDR3, as DNA: TGTGCCAGCAGTGAGACGGCCCTTATCAGCCCGACGCATTTT.

This clone was counted a few times. The chain employs TRBV7-6 and TRBJ1-5; D is ambiguous. This CDR3 is 13 amino acids long. Deletions cut 11 bases from V and 5 bases from J, with 16 bases between. Germline CDR1 SGHVS, CDR2 FNYEAQ. In DNA form, the CDR3 reads TGTGCCGTGTCCGGGTCCTCGGATCAGCCCCAGCATTTT. Translated: CAVSGSSDQPQHF.